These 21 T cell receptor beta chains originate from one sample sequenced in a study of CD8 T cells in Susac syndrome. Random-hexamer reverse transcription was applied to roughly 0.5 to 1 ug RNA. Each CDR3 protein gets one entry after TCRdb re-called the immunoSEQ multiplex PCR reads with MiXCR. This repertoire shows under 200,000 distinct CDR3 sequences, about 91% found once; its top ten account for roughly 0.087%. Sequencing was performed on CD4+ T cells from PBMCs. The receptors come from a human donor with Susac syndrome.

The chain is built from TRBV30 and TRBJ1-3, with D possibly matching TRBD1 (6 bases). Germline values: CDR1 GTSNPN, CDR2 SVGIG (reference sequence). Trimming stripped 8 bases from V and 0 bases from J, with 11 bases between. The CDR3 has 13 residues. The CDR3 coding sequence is TGTGCCCTAGGGGGGATCTCTGGAAACACCATATATTTT. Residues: CALGGISGNTIYF.

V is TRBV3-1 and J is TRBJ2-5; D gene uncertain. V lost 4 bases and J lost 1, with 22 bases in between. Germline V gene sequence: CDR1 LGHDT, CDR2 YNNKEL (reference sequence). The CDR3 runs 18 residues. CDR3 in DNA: TGTGCCAGCAGCCGTCGGAGCGTCCTCTGGACGGTCCAAGAGACCCAGTACTTC. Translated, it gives CASSRRSVLWTVQETQYF.

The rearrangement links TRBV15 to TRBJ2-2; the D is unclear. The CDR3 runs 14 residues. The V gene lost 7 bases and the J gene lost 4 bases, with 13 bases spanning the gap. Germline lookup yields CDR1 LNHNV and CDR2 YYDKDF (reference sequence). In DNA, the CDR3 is TGTGCCACCATCCCAAGCGACCGCACCGGGGAGCTGTTTTTT. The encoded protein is CATIPSDRTGELFF.

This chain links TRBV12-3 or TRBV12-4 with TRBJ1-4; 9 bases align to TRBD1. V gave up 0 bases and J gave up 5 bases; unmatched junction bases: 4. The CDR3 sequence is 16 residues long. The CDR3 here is CASSLAPGQGNEKLFF. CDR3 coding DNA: TGTGCCAGCAGTTTAGCGCCCGGACAGGGGAATGAAAAACTGTTTTTT.

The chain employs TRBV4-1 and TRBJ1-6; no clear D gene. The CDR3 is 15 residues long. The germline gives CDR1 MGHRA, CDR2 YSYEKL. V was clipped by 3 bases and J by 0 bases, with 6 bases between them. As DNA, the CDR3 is TGCGCCAGCAGCCAGCACAGCTCCTATAATTCACCCCTCCACTTT. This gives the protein CASSQHSSYNSPLHF.

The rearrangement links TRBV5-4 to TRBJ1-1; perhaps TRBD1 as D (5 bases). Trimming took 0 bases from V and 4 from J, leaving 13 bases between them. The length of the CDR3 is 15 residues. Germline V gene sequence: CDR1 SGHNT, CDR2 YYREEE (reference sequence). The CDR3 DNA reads TGTGCCAGCAGCTTGGAGCAGGGCGTGGGCACTGAAGCTTTCTTT. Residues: CASSLEQGVGTEAFF.

CDR3 in DNA: TGTGCCAGCAGCACCCCTGGCGGGGGGACAAGCCATAACTATGGCTACACCTTC. It encodes CASSTPGGGTSHNYGYTF. The chain carries TRBV21-1 and TRBJ1-2. TRBV21-1 is classified as a pseudogene. The CDR3 sequence is 18 residues long.

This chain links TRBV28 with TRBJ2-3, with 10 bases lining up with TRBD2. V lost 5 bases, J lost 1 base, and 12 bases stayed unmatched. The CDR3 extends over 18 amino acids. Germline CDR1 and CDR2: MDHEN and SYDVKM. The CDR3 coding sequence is TGTGCCAGCAGTAACGATTTACTAGCGGGATGGGGCACAGATACGCAGTATTTT. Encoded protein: CASSNDLLAGWGTDTQYF.

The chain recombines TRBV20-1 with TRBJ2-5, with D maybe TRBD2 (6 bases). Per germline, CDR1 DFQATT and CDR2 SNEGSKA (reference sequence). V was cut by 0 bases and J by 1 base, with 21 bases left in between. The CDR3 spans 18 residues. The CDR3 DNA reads TGCAGTGCTAGAGATAGGCTCAATACGGGGGTTTTCCAAGAGACCCAGTACTTC. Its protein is CSARDRLNTGVFQETQYF.

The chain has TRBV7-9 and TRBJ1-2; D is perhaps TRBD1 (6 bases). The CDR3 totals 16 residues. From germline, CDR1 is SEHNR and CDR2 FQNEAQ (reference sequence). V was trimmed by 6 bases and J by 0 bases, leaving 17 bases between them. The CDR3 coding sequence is TGTGCCAGCAGTTATAACCCCGACAGGACTAACTATGGCTACACCTTC. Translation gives CASSYNPDRTNYGYTF. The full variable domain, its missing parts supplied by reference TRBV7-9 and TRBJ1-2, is DTGVSQNPRHKITKRGQNVTFRCDPISEHNRLYWYRQTLGQGPEFLTYFQNEAQLEKSRLLSDRFSAERPKGSFSTLEIQRTEQGDSAMYLCASSYNPDRTNYGYTFGSGTRLTVV.

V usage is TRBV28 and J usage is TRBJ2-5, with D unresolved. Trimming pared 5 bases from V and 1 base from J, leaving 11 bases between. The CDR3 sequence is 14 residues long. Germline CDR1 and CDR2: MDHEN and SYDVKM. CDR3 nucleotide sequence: TGTGCCAGCAGTCCCCGGTGGAGCCAAGAGACCCAGTACTTC. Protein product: CASSPRWSQETQYF.

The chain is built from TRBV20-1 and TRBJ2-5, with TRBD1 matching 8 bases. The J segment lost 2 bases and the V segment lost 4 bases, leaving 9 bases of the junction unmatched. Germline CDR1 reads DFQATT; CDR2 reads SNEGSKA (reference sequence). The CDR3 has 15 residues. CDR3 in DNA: TGCAGTGCTACAAAAGGACAGGGTGGACAAGAGACCCAGTACTTC. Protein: CSATKGQGGQETQYF.

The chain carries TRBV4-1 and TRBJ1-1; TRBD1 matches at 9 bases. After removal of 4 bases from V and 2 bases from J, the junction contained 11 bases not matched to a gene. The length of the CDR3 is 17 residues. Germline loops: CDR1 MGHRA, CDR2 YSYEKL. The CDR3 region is CASSPTPHRGRNTEAFF. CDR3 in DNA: TGCGCCAGCAGCCCGACCCCCCACAGGGGGCGTAACACTGAAGCTTTCTTT.

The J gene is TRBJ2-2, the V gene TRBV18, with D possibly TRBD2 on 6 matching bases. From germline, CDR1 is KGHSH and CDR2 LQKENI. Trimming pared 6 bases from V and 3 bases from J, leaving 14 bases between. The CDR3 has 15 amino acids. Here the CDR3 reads CASSSGTSHTGELFF. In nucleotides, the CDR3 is TGTGCCAGCTCCTCCGGGACTTCACACACCGGGGAGCTGTTTTTT.

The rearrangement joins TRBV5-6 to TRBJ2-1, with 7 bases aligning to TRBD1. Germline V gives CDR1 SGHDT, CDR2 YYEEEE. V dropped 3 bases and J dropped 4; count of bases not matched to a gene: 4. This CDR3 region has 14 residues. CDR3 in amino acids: CASSWGQTYNEQFF. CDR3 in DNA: TGTGCCAGCAGCTGGGGACAGACTTACAATGAGCAGTTCTTC.

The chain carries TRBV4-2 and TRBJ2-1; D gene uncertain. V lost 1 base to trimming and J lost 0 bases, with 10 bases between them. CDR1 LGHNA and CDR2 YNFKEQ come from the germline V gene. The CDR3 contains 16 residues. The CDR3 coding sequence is TGTGCCAGCAGCCAAGGTCCCGGTCCCTCCTACAATGAGCAGTTCTTC. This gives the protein CASSQGPGPSYNEQFF.

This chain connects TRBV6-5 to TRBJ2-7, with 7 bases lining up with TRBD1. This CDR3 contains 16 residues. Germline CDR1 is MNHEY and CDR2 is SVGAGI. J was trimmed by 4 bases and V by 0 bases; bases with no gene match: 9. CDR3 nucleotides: TGTGCCAGCAGTTACTCAGGGGGCAGGGCCCAGTACGAGCAGTACTTC. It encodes CASSYSGGRAQYEQYF.

The CDR3 region has the DNA TGTGCCAGCAGTGACTCAAGGGGACCTAATGAAAAACTGTTTTTT. It translates to CASSDSRGPNEKLFF. J is TRBJ1-4 and V is TRBV6-4, with D perhaps matching TRBD1 (5 bases). Germline assignment: CDR1 MRHNA and CDR2 SNTAGT. The V and J ends lost 0 bases and 3 bases respectively, with 8 bases between them. The length of the CDR3 is 15 residues.

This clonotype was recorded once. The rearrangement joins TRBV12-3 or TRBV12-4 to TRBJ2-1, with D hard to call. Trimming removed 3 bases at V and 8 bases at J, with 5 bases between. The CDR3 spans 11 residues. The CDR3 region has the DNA TGTGCCAGCAGTTTTATGCATGAGCAGTTCTTC. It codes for CASSFMHEQFF.

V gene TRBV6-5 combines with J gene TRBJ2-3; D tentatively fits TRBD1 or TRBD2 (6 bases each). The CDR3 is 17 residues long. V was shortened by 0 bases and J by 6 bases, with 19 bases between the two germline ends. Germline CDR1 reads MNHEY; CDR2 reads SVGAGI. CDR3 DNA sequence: TGTGCCAGCAGTTACTCGATGTCCGGGGGCGCGGGGGATACGCAGTATTTT. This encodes CASSYSMSGGAGDTQYF.

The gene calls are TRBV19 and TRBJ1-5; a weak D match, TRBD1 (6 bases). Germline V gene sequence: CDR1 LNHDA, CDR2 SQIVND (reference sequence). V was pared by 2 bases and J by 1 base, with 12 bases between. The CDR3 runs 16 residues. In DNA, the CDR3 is TGTGCCAGTAGTATAAAAGGGGGACTAAGCAATCAGCCCCAGCATTTT. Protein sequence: CASSIKGGLSNQPQHF.